These 2 T cell receptor beta chains share one sample of origin, sequenced in a study of blood T cell repertoires in COVID-19. Data came from immunoSEQ multiplex PCR; TCRdb stores just in-frame clones and leaves some out. The data show around 120,000 clones, approximately 80% seen once. The sequencing input was peripheral blood. The origin of the receptors is a man aged 45-60 years with acute or convalescent COVID-19.

As for this clone: The junction and the germline gene differ at one end; a read error may be behind it. The chain joins TRBV3-1 (or the pseudogene TRBV3-2) to TRBJ1-1, with TRBD1 as a possible D gene (6 bases). From germline, CDR1 is LGHDT and CDR2 YNNKEL (reference sequence). The CDR3 length is 11 residues. For the CDR3, the DNA is TGTGCCAGCAGCCAAGATGGGGGCCCCTGGTTT. Protein: CASSQDGGPWF.

This clone was detected once. V and J are TRBV10-3 and TRBJ2-2; 7 bases fit TRBD1. Per the germline V gene, CDR1 is ENHRY and CDR2 is SYGVKD. The CDR3 runs to 15 residues. CDR3 coding DNA: TGTGCAAGCGGACAGGACGGAATGGGGGCCGGGGAGCTGTTTTTT. Amino acids: CASGQDGMGAGELFF.